This is a list of T cell receptor beta chains from one sample in a study of blood T cell repertoires in COVID-19. Profiled with immunoSEQ multiplex PCR; TCRdb holds only in-frame clones, not every one. The sample lists about 76,000 clones, around 90% occurring once. The sample was peripheral blood. Receptors were obtained from a human donor in a cohort sampled during active COVID-19. Each CDR3 is given without its conserved first and last residue. D genes are given only for firm matches.

>TRBJ2-6|TRBV7-9|.
ASSSGFGANVLT
>TRBJ2-5|TRBV5-8|TRBD2
ASSPLAGPPGTQY
>TRBJ1-2|TRBV5-1|.
ASRQGLSEGYT
>TRBJ1-6|TRBV10-1|.
ASSPGLNSPLH
>TRBJ2-3|TRBV7-9|.
ASSLSVVSTDTQY
>TRBJ2-2|TRBV29-1|TRBD1
SVGYGTGNTGELF
>TRBJ2-3|TRBV19|.
ASSMRQFTDTQY
>TRBJ1-5|TRBV6-5|.
ASGWSRDQPQH
>TRBJ1-1|TRBV4-3|.
ASSHTSRADTEAF
>TRBJ2-1|TRBV11-1|.
ASSSPGDNEQF
>TRBJ2-1|TRBV5-1|.
ASSPSAGADNEQF
>TRBJ2-5|TRBV13|.
ASSPRQETQY
>TRBJ2-7|TRBV5-1|TRBD1
ASSPQGDYEQY
>TRBJ2-5|TRBV7-2|TRBD1
ASSLRTGGSGETQY
>TRBJ1-2|TRBV13|TRBD1
ASSLGPSQGEYGYT
>TRBJ2-2|TRBV12-3/TRBV12-4|.
ASSRDTGELF